This T cell receptor (beta chain) was captured by sequencing in a study of T-cell memory formation after mild COVID-19. Germline values: CDR1 SGHRS, CDR2 YFSETQ. Trimming removed 5 bases from V and 4 bases from J; junction bases left unmatched: 9. The CDR3 spans 16 residues. TCRdb re-analysed the 5' RACE reads in MiXCR, keeping a single row per CDR3 protein. Of about 430,000 distinct CDR3 sequences in the sample, approximately 25% are singletons; the top ten hold around 8.8%. This sequence originates from an adult woman who had mild COVID-19 (a few samples of this study predate the infection). Cell type and time point are not known. This chain links TRBV5-1 with TRBJ2-6; TRBD1 matches at 7 bases. Sequencing was done on a sample of PBMCs or a T cell subset sorted from them (not recorded which). The CDR3 coding sequence is TGCGCCAGCAGTGATCCCGACAGGGCCGGGGCCAACGTCCTGACTTTC. Translated: CASSDPDRAGANVLTF.